This TCR beta chain was documented in a study of vaccination effects on CD4 cells after COVID-19. Whole-study context: A median of 72 days separated the second dose and sampling.

Notes on this clone: The antigen remains undetermined.

The study's findings and limits: Convalescent patients were scarce, and early post-infection timepoints were absent. The study found marked clonal contraction of infection- and vaccine-induced clones late after vaccination.

The method was immunoSEQ multiplex PCR; TCRdb's version includes in-frame clones alone and lacks a portion of them. The sample lists tens of thousands of clones, 75% to 80% seen once, with about 6.5% in the top ten. Trimming removed 2 bases from V and 6 bases from J; junction bases left unmatched: 7. Germline loops: CDR1 LNHNV, CDR2 YYDKDF (reference sequence). The CDR3 has 16 residues. Before sequencing took place, the ViraFEST assay used viral peptide pools to expand antigen-specific CD4+ T cells. After roughly 10 days in culture, the CD4+ T cells were isolated. Either the mRNA-1273 or the BNT162b2 vaccine was given to participants as two doses. PBMC were cultured at under 2.5 million per well with 8 to 10 IU/ml IL-2 and about 9.5 ug/ml peptides.

The V gene is TRBV15, the J gene TRBJ2-2, with 9 bases aligning to TRBD1. This specimen consisted of CD4+ T cells from PBMCs cultured with SARS-CoV-2 spike peptides, obtained after COVID-19 vaccination. The clonotype comes from a human donor who received a COVID-19 vaccine. Some clones in this sample may be carry-over from other donors' samples. Here the CDR3 DNA reads TGTGCCACCAGCAGACCCGGGACAGGGATTTCCGGGGAGCTGTTTTTT. Its protein is CATSRPGTGISGELFF.